The clone carrying this TCR beta chain was observed once. This CDR3 contains 15 residues. The germline gives CDR1 MDHEN, CDR2 SYDVKM. Trimming stripped 3 bases from V and 0 bases from J, with 9 bases between. The sample is drawn from a study of T cell changes during pregnancy in multiple sclerosis. Clones were read by immunoSEQ multiplex PCR, and TCRdb kept only the in-frame ones, dropping some. The sample shows more than 65,000 clones, around 93% of them seen only once. The chain carries TRBV28 and TRBJ1-5; D possibly corresponds to TRBD1 (5 bases). Sequences were derived from peripheral blood, sampled in the first trimester of pregnancy. The source of this sequence is a female donor with multiple sclerosis, enrolled in a pregnancy study. CDR3 DNA: TGTGCCAGCAGTTTGGGGCAATATAGCAATCAGCCCCAGCATTTT. Translated, it gives CASSLGQYSNQPQHF.